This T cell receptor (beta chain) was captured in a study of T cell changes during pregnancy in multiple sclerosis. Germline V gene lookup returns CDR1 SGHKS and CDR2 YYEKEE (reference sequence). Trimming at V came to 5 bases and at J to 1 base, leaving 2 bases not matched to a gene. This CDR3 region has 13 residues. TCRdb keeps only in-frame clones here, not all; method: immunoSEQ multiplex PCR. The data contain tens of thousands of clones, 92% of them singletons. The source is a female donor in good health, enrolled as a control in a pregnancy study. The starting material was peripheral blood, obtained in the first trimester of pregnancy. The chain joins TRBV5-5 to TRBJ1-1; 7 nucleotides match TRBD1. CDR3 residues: CASRRQGNTEAFF. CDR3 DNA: TGTGCCAGCAGACGACAGGGGAACACTGAAGCTTTCTTT.